This T cell receptor (beta chain) originates from a study of T cell responses to AZD1222 COVID-19 vaccine (dated by TCRdb to 2020 to 2022). Notes on the research overall: AZD1222 recipients with second doses at about 4 weeks or about 12 weeks were pooled, because spike-specific TCR depth and breadth did not differ between schedules. Enrollment into the trials was organized by age into subgroups of 18-55, 56-69 and 70-plus years, and those subgroups contained roughly 160, 29 and 62 TCR-sequenced participants, respectively. A total of 233 trial participants underwent TCR sequencing, of whom 200 to 220 received two doses of AZD1222 and about 26 received two doses of the MenACWY control vaccine.

Note on this clone: Its antigen remains undetermined. Base qualities were left out, and no much larger clone turns up one base away.

The sample's time point label, in plain terms: baseline before first vaccination. The vaccinee samples were drawn from two UK trials, COV001 and COV002, one of which was a single-blind randomized controlled phase 2/3 trial testing AZD1222 (ChAdOx1 nCoV-19) in healthy adults. For TCRbeta chain sequencing, PBMC samples from trial participants were taken at day 0 and at day 28 after the second dose. The cysteine opens and the phenylalanine closes a CDR3 of 17 amino acids. The retained sequence is limited to the CDR3, 51 bases, with the frame set at the first base. V sheds 4 bases and J sheds 0 bases, leaving 15 bases between their ends. The germline V gene sets CDR1 to KGHDR and CDR2 to SFDVKD. The CDR3 regions of human TCRbeta chains were analyzed by immunosequencing. The study's own analysis went as follows. TCRs in the repertoires were matched against a reference library of SARS-CoV-2-specific TCRs that had been generated with the MIRA antigen-specificity platform. Breadth was defined as the fraction of unique TCRs that were SARS-CoV-2-associated, and depth was defined as the fraction of total T cells that were SARS-CoV-2-associated. Using the MIRA data, each spike-specific TCR was mapped to the spike region that the TCR reacts to and placed in a CD4 or CD8 class. Log10-transformed breadth and depth values were compared by one-way ANOVA with Sidak's multiple comparisons tests. The source is immuneACCESS, and TCRdb retained only in-frame sequences with V and J called. Part of the clones is not carried over; for the studies checked, unresolved V genes explain less than half of this, and the remainder is unexplained. V and J calls and clone size are as listed in that table; D and trimming were resolved from the DNA. The table for this sample lists roughly 120,000 clones; around 81% of them were counted only once. The ten most abundant clones make up roughly 4.8% of the sample.

The study at large found these results: In the small 56-69-year group, the increase in depth fell short of significance, most likely because of low power. Because no day 14 peak-response samples were available, the repertoires could be characterized only after the peak T cell response. Reportedly, close to half of the unique spike-specific TCRs recognized epitopes lying outside the regions that are mutated in the B.1.351 and B.1.1.7 variants. The whole spike protein was spanned by vaccine-associated CD4 TCRs, and dominant responses were seen in regions 160-218 and 743-854. Only five or six AZD1222 recipients were SARS-CoV-2 seropositive at baseline, limiting conclusions about previously exposed vaccinees. Spike-specific TCR breadth and depth rose significantly after two AZD1222 doses compared with day 0 and with MenACWY recipients. Participants were mostly white British, with more females than males. The authors suggested clonal diversity may have been underestimated.

The sequence is built from TRBV24-1 and TRBJ2-1; too little of a D gene remains to name it. This clonotype originated in an adult in good health. Sample: peripheral blood, taken on day 0 of AZD1222 vaccination. The CDR3 amino acid sequence is: CATSDPLRTNSYNEQFF. The base sequence is TGTGCCACCAGTGACCCCTTACGGACGAACTCCTACAATGAGCAGTTCTTC.